The clone carrying this TCR beta chain has only a few counts. Its antigen is undetermined. The sample belongs to a study of early T cells in non-severe SARS-CoV-2 infection. Individual cDNA molecules received unique molecular identifiers. MiXCR, applied by TCRdb to the 5' RACE reads, yields one record per CDR3 protein. This table has about 130,000 distinct CDR3 sequences, under 15% appearing once. Findings of the study overall: Comparison of clonotypes with VDJdb favored anti-spike CD8 responses while missing private and CD4 specificities.

The CDR3 is 14 amino acids. Germline values: CDR1 SNHLY, CDR2 FYNNEI. Deletions cut 4 bases from V and 0 bases from J, with 8 bases between. Source material: whole blood. This sequence originates from an adult who was a healthcare worker with PCR-confirmed SARS-CoV-2 infection or an uninfected control (not recorded which). This rearrangement joins TRBV2 to TRBJ2-3; a weak D match, TRBD2 (5 bases). The CDR3 is CASSVEGSTDTQYF. CDR3 in DNA: TGTGCCAGCAGTGTCGAGGGTAGCACAGATACGCAGTATTTT. The full variable domain, rest sourced from reference TRBV2 and TRBJ2-3, is EPEVTQTPSHQVTQMGQEVILRCVPISNHLYFYWYRQILGQKVEFLVSFYNNEISEKSEIFDDQFSVERPDGSNFTLKIRSTKLEDSAMYFCASSVEGSTDTQYFGPGTRLTVL.